This TCR beta chain was documented in a study of T-cell reconstitution after alpha-beta-depleted transplantation in children. Unique molecular identifiers tagged the TCRbeta library. TCRdb reprocessed the PCR reads via MiXCR and lists one record per CDR3 protein. The sample lists 250,000 to 350,000 distinct CDR3 sequences; nearly 10% were seen once. Germline CDR1 and CDR2: ENHRY and SYGVKD. CDR3 size: 16 residues. With 3 bases removed from V and 1 base from J, the gap between germline ends came to 14 bases. In its sample, this clonotype was seen a few times. The chain recombines TRBV10-3 with TRBJ2-3; the D gene is possibly TRBD2 (7 bases). The sample in question was PBMCs from the stem cell graft donor, obtained from the stem cell graft. This receptor was identified in a human donor who donated a stem cell graft to a child with SCID. In DNA form, the CDR3 reads TGTGCCATCAGTGACGTGGGGGGGGCCGGCACAGATACGCAGTATTTT. Encoded protein: CAISDVGGAGTDTQYF.